Included here is one TCR beta chain sequence, with context. Its specificity is not known. The sample comes from a study of blood T cells in healthy people across ages. Points from the study as a whole: The study found TCR beta diversity correlated strongly with naive T cell percentage. No conclusive comparison of naive versus antigen-experienced cells was possible with unsorted PBMCs. Measured against age, TCR beta diversity per million T cells decreased in a roughly linear manner.

The CDR3 extends over 15 amino acids. The germline V gene encodes CDR1 SGHTA and CDR2 FQGNSA. With 5 bases removed from V and 5 bases from J, the gap between germline ends came to 16 bases. A second PCR, run for about 7 to 11 cycles, used a sample-barcoded 5' primer plus a J-beta primer mix. Each cDNA molecule received a tag from a template-switch adaptor that had 12 random nucleotides. Each CDR3 protein is one row after TCRdb ran MiXCR on the 5' RACE reads. The repertoire includes 2 million or so distinct CDR3 sequences, roughly 49% of them detected once, and approximately 2.1% sits in the top ten. The clonotype comes from a woman in her forties in good health. The chain links TRBV7-2 to TRBJ2-4, with a possible D match to TRBD1 (5 bases). The sample was blood. The CDR3 DNA reads as TGTGCCAGCAGCCGAAGCTCAGGGATAGAAAACATTCAGTACTTC. Translating gives CASSRSSGIENIQYF. The full variable domain, its missing parts supplied by reference TRBV7-2 and TRBJ2-4, is GAGVSQSPSNKVTEKGKDVELRCDPISGHTALYWYRQSLGQGLEFLIYFQGNSAPDKSGLPSDRFSAERTGGSVSTLTIQRTQQEDSAVYLCASSRSSGIENIQYFGAGTRLSVL.